This T cell receptor (beta chain) originates from a study of cytomegalovirus exposure and HLA in healthy donors. This clone turned up a few times. Its antigen is undetermined. A multiplex PCR was run with 60 Vbeta primers and 13 Jbeta primers. The data were produced by immunoSEQ multiplex PCR, yet TCRdb's version contains in-frame clones alone and is incomplete. Counted here are about 140,000 clones, roughly 9.6% occurring once; the ten biggest clones make up 5.5% to 8%. Study-wide findings and caveats: Most TCR sequences proved rare, with some public TCRs found in many donors.

Germline CDR1 reads MNHNS; CDR2 reads SASEGT. CDR3 size: 14 residues. The V end was cut by 4 bases, the J end by 6 bases, with 13 bases between. The sample was PBMCs. The receptor comes from a woman aged 40-49 years in good health and CMV-seropositive. This chain links TRBV6-1 with TRBJ1-5; D might be TRBD1 (6 bases). DNA of the CDR3: TGTGCCAGCAGTGCACAGGGTGAGGGTCAGCCCCAGCATTTT. Its translation is CASSAQGEGQPQHF.